This entry features one TCR beta chain sequence. Clones were read by immunoSEQ multiplex PCR, and TCRdb kept only the in-frame ones, dropping some. Of some 260,000 clones detected, 86% appear once; the ten largest clones hold about 1.7%. The sample comes from a study of blood T cell repertoires in COVID-19. With 1 base clipped from V and 3 bases from J, the junction kept 11 bases outside the gene matches. The CDR3 contains 18 residues. Germline assignment: CDR1 LNHDA and CDR2 SQIVND (reference sequence). Input material: PBMCs or T cells enriched from blood (not recorded which). The chain is built from TRBV19 and TRBJ1-2; 10 nucleotides line up with TRBD1. The sequence was obtained from a man aged 35-49 years who had recovered from COVID-19. The CDR3, as DNA: TGTGCCAGTAGTATAGTTCCCCGACAGGGGGCTGGGTACTATGGCTACACCTTC. It specifies CASSIVPRQGAGYYGYTF.